This T cell receptor (beta chain) was identified during a study of shared clonotypes between healthy human individuals. With regard to this clone: As yet, its antigen is unknown. Other DNA sequences in the sample encode the same CDR3.

Trimming took 4 bases from V and 4 from J, leaving 5 bases between them. The CDR3 is 11 amino acids. Germline loops: CDR1 MDHEN, CDR2 SYDVKM. Assay: immunoSEQ multiplex PCR; the TCRdb copy retains only in-frame clones and omits some. The data show 2,500,000 or so clones, over 85% seen once. General study findings and limits: What naive subsets generally showed was a larger estimated richness than memory subsets showed. The sharing of 4% to 5.5% of naive CD4 clonotypes was seen across several donors.

This sequence originates from a man between 18 and 29 years old in good health. Some clones in this sample may be carry-over from other donors' samples. Sample: naive CD4+ T cells from PBMCs. The subset: CD45RA+ positively selected. The rearrangement uses TRBV28 and TRBJ2-7, with unresolved D. CDR3 amino acids: CASSSLYEQYF. CDR3 nucleotide sequence: TGTGCCAGCAGTTCCTTATACGAGCAGTACTTC.